This paragraph covers one T cell receptor beta chain sequence. Its antigen remains undetermined. The CDR3 starts with the cysteine, ends with the phenylalanine, and has 16 residues. CDR3 DNA only is kept here, 48 bases in frame from base 1. According to the germline V gene, CDR1 reads MGHRA and CDR2 reads YSYEKL. Relative to germline, V is 1 base shorter and J is 0 bases shorter, with 10 bases between their ends. The data stem from a study of cytomegalovirus exposure and HLA in healthy donors (TCRdb year 2017). Regarding the study in general: In an earlier analysis of approximately 640 of the donors, 276 Gb of sequence data and 95 million to 130 million unique TCR beta sequences from 150 million to 200 million T cells were reported. Approximately 310 gigabases of sequencing data and about 92 million unique TCR sequences made up an early release that covered around 640 HLA-typed donors. Of the roughly 420 genotyped donors, 75% to 85% were placed in the genetic ancestry cluster associated with self-reported Caucasian donors. The study aimed to test whether signatures of past pathogen exposure could be identified by cataloging public T cell receptors. The study used immunosequencing to profile the T cell repertoires of 600 to 850 subjects and linked those repertoires to cytomegalovirus serostatus. In addition to the first cohort of 666 subjects, a separate validation cohort of approximately 120 different subjects was used. To predict cytomegalovirus infection status, the study combined high-throughput TCR immunosequencing, statistical association of individual TCRs with disease status, and machine learning. In a later analysis, previously published TCR beta repertoires from several hundred donors were re-analyzed and high-resolution HLA genotyping was added so that TCR occurrence patterns could be studied. Rather than using new phenotypic data, the later analysis identified candidate immune exposures from TCR beta sequences and from how often those sequences occurred across donors. To decide whether each TCR beta V gene segment behaved as functional or pseudogenic, an earlier analysis of approximately 590 of the donors relied on high-throughput TCR beta sequencing. Donor age, sex, ethnicity and CMV serostatus were collected together with the repertoire data. A later genetic analysis took genome-wide SNP genotypes for about 55% of the 666 donors and used that subset as a discovery cohort. All discovery cohort repertoires had been generated using a single sequencing platform. HLA typing included class I and class II loci at four-digit resolution. The number of typed donors differed by locus: about 620-630 for A, B, C, DRB1 and DQB1; 522 for DQA1; 606 for DPA1; and around 490 for DPB1. Five DR-DQ haplotypes were treated as single units for association and clustering because of strong linkage in the cohort. On average, 235,054 unique TCR beta nucleotide sequences were sequenced per donor among a few hundred genotyped donors of the cohort, with roughly 18% of those sequences being non-productive. The paper's findings and limits, for the study overall: It was suggested by the authors that the approach could potentially be generalized to other disease states and immunological phenotypes. Over 15 rarely observed V segments, including chromosome 9 orphons, were excluded from the earlier analysis of approximately 600 of the donors because counts were too low. In this cohort, only TCR beta chains were sequenced, and detectable features were limited by the absence of alpha or paired-chain data. Most TCR sequences were observed very rarely across donors, whereas some public TCRs were present in many individuals. Because the 87-base-pair reads could not distinguish some IMGT-functional V segments, including TRBV6-2 and TRBV6-3, those segments were excluded. At a false discovery rate of 0.05, a later analysis linked about 16,000 TCR beta sequences to specific HLA alleles. The sequencing pipeline was judged likely to have produced a cluster of highly shared sequence variants as a technical artifact. CMV serostatus was the only immune exposure information available for the cohort. Three of the identified cytomegalovirus-associated TCR beta chains were confirmed in vitro to be specific for cytomegalovirus antigens. A further reported finding was that TCR beta sequences accurately predicted the HLA-A and HLA-B alleles for most subjects in the first cohort. Cytomegalovirus status was reported to be diagnosed by the classifier with high specificity and sensitivity in both the original and validation cohorts. The study gave a list of under 200 TCR beta chains associated with cytomegalovirus. In an earlier analysis of approximately 600 of the donors, most TCR beta V segments were observed in productive rearrangements about 90% or about 30% of the time, broadly matching IMGT annotations. Because HLA typing was unavailable for some donors at each locus, only the typed subset was used in association tests. A later genetic analysis associated a missense DCLRE1C variant with V-gene and J-gene trimming of TCR beta chains, and an independent cohort replicated the association. In a later analysis, several top co-occurrence clusters were reported to appear linked to parvovirus B19, influenza, CMV and Epstein-Barr virus. Compared with the approximately 710-donor mean, donors in an Asian-associated ancestry cluster had fewer N-insertions in productive TCRs, according to a later genetic analysis. Correlated functional status among segregating V segments might be attributable to linkage disequilibrium, but an unknown experimental factor could not be ruled out. Assigning TCR associations to individual alleles was difficult when HLA alleles, especially DR and DQ, strongly co-occurred. In a later analysis, TCR association rates were found to vary across HLA loci, with the most associated TCRs seen for DRB1 alleles and the fewest for HLA-C alleles. According to a later analysis, most CMV-associated TCR beta chains appeared to be HLA-restricted, and the HLA associations seemed to be driven largely by CMV exposure. The presence/absence analyses assumed that sequencing depth was roughly uniform across donors, and that assumption may not be true. Compared with equally common non-associated chains, HLA-associated TCR beta chains in a later analysis were more clonally expanded and had lower generation probabilities.

The library was produced with the immunoSEQ multiplex PCR assay. A mixture of 60 forward primers for TCR Vbeta segments and 13 reverse primers for TCR Jbeta segments was used in the multiplex PCR. The CDR3 region of rearranged TCR beta genes was amplified from genomic DNA by a multiplex PCR assay. Amplified TCR beta libraries were sequenced as 87-base-pair reads on the Illumina HiSeq System. In the original analysis: In a later analysis, tens of millions of unique TCR beta chains were counted across the roughly 670 repertoires, and roughly 11 million of these chains were shared by at least two donors. A nearest-neighbor algorithm error-corrected the raw reads and collapsed the reads into unique sequences, merging closely related sequences to remove PCR and sequencing errors. To assign V, D and J gene segments, CDR3 sequences were aligned to IMGT reference sequences. For a sequence to be retained, a match of at least six nucleotides was required to both a V gene segment and a J gene segment. Rearrangements were classified as productive when the CDR3 lacked stop codons and remained in frame with V and J, and all other rearrangements were classified as non-productive. CDR3 was defined by IMGT convention, running from the second conserved V-encoded cysteine to the conserved J-encoded phenylalanine. The earlier analysis of a few hundred of the donors excluded any sequence lacking an unambiguous match to a single V gene segment. An earlier analysis of several hundred of the donors called V segments functional above 56.7% productive rearrangements and segregating when the between-donor standard deviation exceeded 5%. A statistical classification framework was built for diagnosing cytomegalovirus status from the catalog of TCR beta chain sequences. In a later analysis, V and J genes were assigned by comparing TCR nucleotide sequences against IMGT/GENE-DB human TR gene sequences. The TCRdist pipeline was used in a later analysis to assign CDR3 sequences and most-parsimonious VDJ recombination scenarios. In a later analysis, each TCR beta chain was defined by its CDR3 amino acid sequence together with its V-gene family, and reads lacking a unique V-gene family were excluded. To address suspected cross-contamination and a sequencing artifact, a later analysis removed approximately 590 highly shared, low-generation-probability nucleotide sequences. A later analysis calculated a clonal expansion index for each public chain from normalized within-repertoire ranks of inferred template counts. A later analysis computed generation probabilities with a VDJ recombination model fitted to out-of-frame rearrangements, and checked the results against IGoR. In a later analysis, TCR-TCR, TCR-HLA and TCR-CMV co-occurrence was scored with hypergeometric tests, and a repertoire-size bias correction was applied to TCR pairs. A later analysis estimated false discovery rates by permuting HLA or CMV assignments 20 times. In a later analysis, co-occurring TCRs were grouped using DBSCAN, and TCRdist sequence similarity was added for clustering within HLA-allele-positive subsets. Co-occurrence clustering excluded repertoires with fewer than 30,000 or more than 120,000 public chains, plus five with anomalous nucleotide sharing. As stored in TCRdb, this immuneACCESS dataset retains in-frame rearrangements with V and J assigned. A fraction of the clones does not appear; measured against another copy, unresolved V genes explain less than half of the discrepancy, and the remainder lacks a known reason. V, J and clone size are taken as reported in that table, and D and trimming were inferred from the DNA itself. The sample table gives more than 95,000 clones. 1% of the sample is taken by the ten largest.

In total, 600 or so healthy bone marrow donors made up the cohort. At the time of sampling, every cohort member was nominally healthy, though immune exposures that went unrecorded were likely present. The donor tested CMV seronegative and was one of the 352 seronegative cohort members. A peripheral blood sample was provided by each donor, and peripheral blood mononuclear cells were used for TCR beta sequencing. The Qiagen DNeasy Blood Extraction Kit was used to extract genomic DNA from the blood cell samples. Sequencing input: PBMCs. The rearranged chain carries TRBV4-1 and TRBJ2-4, with the D gene not confidently named. This clonotype was sampled from a man younger than 30 in good health and CMV-seronegative. CDR3 loop: CASSQARLLAKNIQYF. The nucleotides read TGCGCCAGCAGCCAAGCGCGACTCCTAGCCAAAAACATTCAGTACTTC.